This entry lists 12 T cell receptor beta chains sequenced from one sample in a study of post-analysis software for immune sequencing data (dated by TCRdb to about 2015). The paper as a whole reports these results and caveats: Significantly higher frequencies in patients than in controls were found for roughly five TRBV segments, including TRBV5-6, TRBV5-1 and TRBV20-1.

Library method: PCR. Instrument on record: Illumina HiSeq 2500. Unique molecular identifiers were incorporated into TCR beta cDNA libraries to reduce PCR and sequencing biases. The public reads were run again by TCRdb, first through fastp at Q25 and then through MiXCR, and only productive beta chains were kept. Under each unique CDR3 protein, matching rows form one entry showing the most common genes and DNA. This sample is represented by 600,000 to 750,000 distinct CDR3 sequences; 55% to 70% of them were singletons. The biggest ten clones account for approximately 11% of the sample. Their target antigens are unknown. Material: blood. All receptors derive from a girl aged 2 to 9 with multiple sclerosis.

This clonotype was observed a few times. The V and J genes are TRBV7-8 and TRBJ2-5; D is uncertain. Trimming shortened V by 3 bases and J by 2 bases, and 7 bases separated the two germline ends. The CDR3 length is 13 residues. Per germline, CDR1 SGHVS and CDR2 FQNEAQ. CDR3 in amino acids: CASSFFQQETQYF. CDR3 bases: TGTGCCAGCAGCTTCTTTCAACAAGAGACCCAGTACTTC. Supplemented by reference TRBV7-8 and TRBJ2-5, the full variable domain reads GAGVSQSPRYKVAKRGQDVALRCDPISGHVSLFWYQQALGQGPEFLTYFQNEAQLDKSGLPSDRFFAERPEGSVSTLKIQRTQQEDSAVYLCASSFFQQETQYFGPGTRLLVL.

This chain joins TRBV5-6 and TRBJ2-3; no clear D. Deletions cut 3 bases from V and 2 bases from J, with 7 bases between. Germline V gene sequence: CDR1 SGHDT, CDR2 YYEEEE. The CDR3 totals 13 residues. The CDR3 sequence is CASSSGNTDTQYF. The CDR3 bases are TGTGCCAGCAGCTCGGGCAACACAGATACGCAGTATTTT. Based on the CDR3 plus reference TRBV5-6 and TRBJ2-3, the full variable domain is DAGVTQSPTHLIKTRGQQVTLRCSPKSGHDTVSWYQQALGQGPQFIFQYYEEEERQRGNFPDRFSGHQFPNYSSELNVNALLLGDSALYLCASSSGNTDTQYFGPGTRLTVL.

In regard to this clonotype: This sequence may be a read error, since a much larger clone differs from it by one base. This chain links TRBV12-3 or TRBV12-4 with TRBJ1-1; the match to TRBD1 covers 8 bases. The CDR3 is made up of 16 amino acids. J gave up 7 bases and V 4 bases, and 14 bases lay outside the gene matches. CDR3 DNA: TGTGCCAGCAGTTCCCGGACAGGGCACTCTCAGGGTGAAGCTTTCTTT. Translating it yields CASSSRTGHSQGEAFF.

The gene calls are TRBV27 and TRBJ2-5; TRBD2 aligns across 14 bases. This CDR3 region has 18 residues. Trimming cost V 7 bases and J 4 bases; bases outside gene matches: 14. Germline V gives CDR1 MNHEY, CDR2 SMNVEV (reference sequence). In nucleotides, the CDR3 is TGTGCCAGCATGTACCGGACTAGCGGGGGGAAGGGTCGAGAGACCCAGTACTTC. This translates into CASMYRTSGGKGRETQYF.

The chain recombines TRBV10-1 with TRBJ2-5; TRBD2 matches 11 bases. The V segment lost 2 bases and the J segment 11 bases; nucleotides outside the gene matches: 10. Germline CDR1 is WNHNN and CDR2 is SYGVQD (reference sequence). The CDR3 loop spans 15 amino acids. The CDR3 region is CASSEVAGGHNEQYF. CDR3 coding DNA: TGCGCCAGCAGTGAGGTAGCGGGGGGGCACAATGAGCAGTACTTC.

The genes are TRBV20-1 and TRBJ1-1; TRBD1 is a possible D gene (5 bases). CDR3 length equals 15 residues. Trimming removed 3 bases at V and 3 bases at J, with 17 bases between. CDR1 DFQATT and CDR2 SNEGSKA come from the germline V gene (reference sequence). The CDR3 sequence: CSASRDFEWHTEAFF. The CDR3 coding sequence is TGCAGTGCTAGTCGGGACTTCGAATGGCACACTGAAGCTTTCTTT.

This clonotype was seen only once. The chain combines TRBV29-1 with TRBJ2-1; D ambiguous. CDR1 and CDR2 from the germline V gene are SQVTM and ANQGSEA. CDR3 size: 12 residues. CDR3 in DNA: TGCGGCTTAATGACGGTGAATATGGAGCAGTTCTTC. Protein sequence: CGLMTVNMEQFF.

V gene TRBV6-2 or TRBV6-3 combines with J gene TRBJ1-6, with D possibly being TRBD1 (5 bases). The V end lost 2 bases, the J end lost 6 bases, and 17 bases lay between the germline ends. Germline lookup yields CDR1 MNHEY and CDR2 SVGEGT. The CDR3 totals 17 residues. The CDR3 DNA reads TGTGCCAGCAGTTACCCCACCGGGGCAGGAATTAATTCACCCCTCCACTTT. Translation gives CASSYPTGAGINSPLHF.

This rearrangement joins TRBV6-1 to TRBJ1-2; perhaps TRBD1 as D (5 bases). Germline-derived CDR1 and CDR2 are MNHNS and SASEGT. Trimming cost V 7 bases and J 4 bases, with 13 bases left between them. The CDR3 length is 13 residues. In nucleotides, the CDR3 is TGTGCCAGCAACCTGACAGACCCCTATGGCTACACCTTC. This codes for CASNLTDPYGYTF.

Only a few counts were recorded for this clonotype. The V gene is TRBV12-3 or TRBV12-4, the J gene TRBJ2-1; 9 nucleotides agree with TRBD2. The CDR3 is 16 amino acids. V dropped 6 bases and J dropped 1; count of bases not matched to a gene: 7. The CDR3 nucleotides are TGTGCCAGCAGCCCTACTAGCGGGCCTTCCTACAATGAGCAGTTCTTC. It translates to CASSPTSGPSYNEQFF.

V usage is TRBV3-1 and J usage is TRBJ1-2; no clear D gene. This CDR3 spans 13 amino acids. The germline V gene has CDR1 LGHDT and CDR2 YNNKEL (reference sequence). The V and J ends lost 5 bases and 6 bases respectively, with 13 bases between them. The CDR3: CASSVLAGDGYTF. CDR3 coding DNA: TGTGCCAGCAGCGTCCTCGCTGGGGATGGCTACACCTTC. The full variable domain, completed using reference TRBV3-1 and TRBJ1-2, is DTAVSQTPKYLVTQMGNDKSIKCEQNLGHDTMYWYKQDSKKFLKIMFSYNNKELIINETVPNRFSPKSPDKAHLNLHINSLELGDSAVYFCASSVLAGDGYTFGSGTRLTVV.

The chain combines TRBV12-3 or TRBV12-4 with TRBJ1-1, with D maybe TRBD1 (5 bases). V gave up 7 bases and J gave up 7 bases, with 16 bases separating them. The CDR3 is 13 residues long. The CDR3 spells CASTVGEGREAFF. Written as DNA, the CDR3 is TGTGCCAGCACCGTTGGGGAGGGGCGTGAAGCTTTCTTT.